The table lists the clone carrying this TCR beta chain with a count of one. These data are taken from a study of blood T cell repertoires in COVID-19. Study at large: COVID-19 samples from acute and convalescent phases originated in the United States, Italy and Spain. In each case, the material was cDNA or gDNA derived from T cells, B-cell-depleted T cells, or PBMCs.

Authors' processing steps: Estimated nucleated cell counts came from reference gene primer amplification. Clones were sequenced by immunoSEQ multiplex PCR, and TCRdb holds only the in-frame ones, with some missing. V and J calls plus clone size are reproduced from that table; the DNA served to infer D and trimming. The data contain 55,000 to 85,000 clones, about nine tenths of them singletons. This CDR3 has 14 amino acids. Germline-derived CDR1 and CDR2 are MNHEY and SVGAGI. V shed 6 bases, J shed 4 bases, and the junction held 5 bases outside the gene matches. The chain links TRBV6-5 to TRBJ1-5, with TRBD1 matching over 8 bases. The sample was peripheral blood. This receptor was taken from a woman younger than 30 with acute or convalescent COVID-19. The CDR3 loop is CASRDRERNQPQHF. The CDR3 bases are TGTGCCAGCAGGGACAGGGAGCGGAATCAGCCCCAGCATTTT.